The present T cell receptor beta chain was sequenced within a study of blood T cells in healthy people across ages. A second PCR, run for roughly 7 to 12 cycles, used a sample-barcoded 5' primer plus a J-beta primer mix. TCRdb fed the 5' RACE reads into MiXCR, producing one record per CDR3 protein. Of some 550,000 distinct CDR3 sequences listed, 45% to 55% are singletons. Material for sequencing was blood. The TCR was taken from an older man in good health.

DNA of the CDR3: TGTGCCAGCTCAGGGATGAATGAGCAGTTCTTC. Its protein is CASSGMNEQFF. The chain joins TRBV18 to TRBJ2-1; no firm D call. The CDR3 runs 11 residues. V lost 5 bases, J lost 7 bases, and 6 bases lay in between. The V gene's germline CDR1 is KGHSH and CDR2 LQKENI.